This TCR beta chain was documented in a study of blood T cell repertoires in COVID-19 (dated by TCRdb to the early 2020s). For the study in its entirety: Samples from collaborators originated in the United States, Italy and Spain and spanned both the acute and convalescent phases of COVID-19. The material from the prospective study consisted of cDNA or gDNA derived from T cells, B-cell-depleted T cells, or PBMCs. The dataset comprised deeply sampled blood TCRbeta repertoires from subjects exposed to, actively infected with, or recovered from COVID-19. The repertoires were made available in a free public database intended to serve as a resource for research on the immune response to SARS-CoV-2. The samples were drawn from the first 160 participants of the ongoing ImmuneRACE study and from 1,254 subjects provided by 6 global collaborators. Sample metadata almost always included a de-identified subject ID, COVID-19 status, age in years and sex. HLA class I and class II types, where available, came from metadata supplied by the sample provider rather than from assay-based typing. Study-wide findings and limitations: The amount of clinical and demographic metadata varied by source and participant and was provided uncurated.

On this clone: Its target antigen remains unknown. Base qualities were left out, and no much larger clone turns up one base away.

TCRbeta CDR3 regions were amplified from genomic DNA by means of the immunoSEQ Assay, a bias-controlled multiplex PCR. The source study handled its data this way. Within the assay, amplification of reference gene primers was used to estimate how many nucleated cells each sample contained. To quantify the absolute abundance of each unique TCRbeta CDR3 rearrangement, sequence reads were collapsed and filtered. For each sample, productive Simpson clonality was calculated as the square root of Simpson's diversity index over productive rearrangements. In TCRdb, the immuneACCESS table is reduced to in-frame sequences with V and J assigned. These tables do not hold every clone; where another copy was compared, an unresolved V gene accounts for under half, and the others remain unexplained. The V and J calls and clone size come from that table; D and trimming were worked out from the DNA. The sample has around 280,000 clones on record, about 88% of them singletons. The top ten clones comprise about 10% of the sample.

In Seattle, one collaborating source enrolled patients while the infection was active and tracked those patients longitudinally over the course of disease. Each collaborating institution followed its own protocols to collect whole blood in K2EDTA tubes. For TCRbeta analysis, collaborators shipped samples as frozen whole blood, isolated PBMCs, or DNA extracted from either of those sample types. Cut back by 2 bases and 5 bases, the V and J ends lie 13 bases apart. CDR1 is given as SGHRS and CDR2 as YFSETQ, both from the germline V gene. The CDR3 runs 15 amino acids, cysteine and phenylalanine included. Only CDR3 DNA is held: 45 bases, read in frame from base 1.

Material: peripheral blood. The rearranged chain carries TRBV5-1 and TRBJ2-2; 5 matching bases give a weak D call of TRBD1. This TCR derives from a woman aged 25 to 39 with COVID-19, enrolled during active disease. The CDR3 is CASSFVGVRTGELFF. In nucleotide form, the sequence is TGCGCCAGCAGCTTTGTAGGGGTTAGGACCGGGGAGCTGTTTTTT.